This T cell receptor (beta chain) was observed in a study of T-cell reconstitution after alpha-beta-depleted transplantation in children. The germline gives CDR1 SGHDN, CDR2 FVKESK. CDR3 length equals 12 residues. Trimming took 4 bases from V and 11 from J, leaving 14 bases between them. TCRbeta library preparation incorporated unique molecular identifiers. MiXCR was run by TCRdb on the PCR reads, yielding one entry per CDR3 protein. The sample holds around 250,000 distinct CDR3 sequences, around 9.6% seen once. This TCR derives from a human donor who donated a stem cell graft to a child with SCID. The material sequenced was PBMCs from the stem cell graft donor, taken from the stem cell graft. V gene TRBV14 combines with J gene TRBJ1-1; D is unresolved. The CDR3 loop reads CASSRFPRWAFF. CDR3 nucleotides: TGTGCCAGCAGCCGGTTCCCCCGGTGGGCTTTCTTT. Looking up the rest from reference TRBV14 and TRBJ1-1 gives the full variable domain: EAGVTQFPSHSVIEKGQTVTLRCDPISGHDNLYWYRRVMGKEIKFLLHFVKESKQDESGMPNNRFLAERTGGTYSTLKVQPAELEDSGVYFCASSRFPRWAFFGQGTRLTVV.